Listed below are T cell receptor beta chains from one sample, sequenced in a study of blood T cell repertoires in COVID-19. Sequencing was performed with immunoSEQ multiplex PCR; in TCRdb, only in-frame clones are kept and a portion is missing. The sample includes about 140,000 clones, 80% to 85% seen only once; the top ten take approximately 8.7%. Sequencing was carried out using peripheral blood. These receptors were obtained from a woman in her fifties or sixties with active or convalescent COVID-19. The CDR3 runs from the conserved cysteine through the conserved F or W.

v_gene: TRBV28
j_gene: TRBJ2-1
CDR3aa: CASRFPSWERPGVGGENNEQFF

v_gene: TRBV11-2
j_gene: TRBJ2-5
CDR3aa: CASKWRETQYF

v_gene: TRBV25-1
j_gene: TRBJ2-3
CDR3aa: CASSQSGGGTDTQYF

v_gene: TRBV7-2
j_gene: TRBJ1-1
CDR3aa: CASSSGQGRGNTEAFF

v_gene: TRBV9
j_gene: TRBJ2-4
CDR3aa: CASSAGTLLAKNIQYF

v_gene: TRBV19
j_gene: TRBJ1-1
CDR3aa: CASSQTEPVKNTEAFF

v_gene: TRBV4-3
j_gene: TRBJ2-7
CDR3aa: CASSRGTSDSYEQYF

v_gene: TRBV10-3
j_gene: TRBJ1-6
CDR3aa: CAISESIQGGSPLHF

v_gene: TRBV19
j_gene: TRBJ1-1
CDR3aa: CASSLSRQGGNTEAFF

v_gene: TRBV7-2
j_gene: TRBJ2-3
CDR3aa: CASSSRLGRDTQYF

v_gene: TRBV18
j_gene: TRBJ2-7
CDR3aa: CASSPRRDRTYEQYF

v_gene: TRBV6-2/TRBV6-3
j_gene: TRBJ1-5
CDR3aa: CASSLFTRDQPQHF

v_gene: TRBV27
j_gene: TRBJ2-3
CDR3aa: CASSLWSSRDTQYF